This T cell receptor (beta chain) derives from a study of blood T cell repertoires in COVID-19. At the level of the study: Acute and convalescent COVID-19 specimens originated in the United States, Italy and Spain. Nucleic acid was either cDNA or gDNA, and it came from T cells, B-cell-depleted T cells, or PBMCs.

The germline V gene encodes CDR1 MNHEY and CDR2 SVGAGI. V was pared by 8 bases and J by 1 base, with 11 bases between. This CDR3 comprises 13 residues. In the original workflow: Estimated nucleated cell counts came from reference gene primer amplification. Assay used: immunoSEQ multiplex PCR; TCRdb lists only in-frame clones, some missing. Clone size and the V and J calls come from that table; the DNA yielded D and trimming. This sample has 50,000 or so clones; around four fifths occur once, and the top ten carry roughly three fifths. This clonotype originated in a man between 65 and 85 years old with acute or convalescent COVID-19. The V gene is TRBV6-5, the J gene TRBJ1-1; perhaps TRBD1 as D (6 bases). Sequencing was carried out using peripheral blood. The CDR3 DNA reads as TGTGCCAGCGAAAAGGACAGGAACACTGAAGCTTTCTTT. Translation gives CASEKDRNTEAFF.